One sample yielded the 13 T cell receptor beta chains listed below, sequenced in a study of blood T cells in healthy people across ages. A J-beta primer mix and a sample-barcoded 5' primer were used in a second PCR of about 7 to 11 cycles. Using its own MiXCR run on the 5' RACE reads, TCRdb lists one record per CDR3 protein. Among some 790,000 distinct CDR3 sequences, around 28% were seen once, and the ten largest hold around 15%. Sequencing input: blood. The receptors derive from a woman of 80 years or more in good health.

The table lists this clonotype with a few counts. A single base separates this from a much larger clone, so it may be a read error. V gene TRBV12-3 or TRBV12-4 combines with J gene TRBJ2-3; weak D call: TRBD1 (5 bases). The CDR3 contains 16 residues. V was shortened by 3 bases and J by 4 bases, with 17 bases between the two germline ends. CDR3 DNA: TGTGCCAGCAGTTTCCGGGCAGGGCAAGGTCCAGATACGCAGTATTTT. This codes for CASSFRAGQGPDTQYF.

The rearrangement joins TRBV5-1 to TRBJ1-1; maybe TRBD1 (5 bases). The CDR3 is 14 amino acids. The germline V gene has CDR1 SGHRS and CDR2 YFSETQ. V dropped 4 bases and J dropped 0 bases, with 10 bases sitting between them. CDR3 sequence (DNA): TGCGCCAGCAGCGCCTGGGACTTGAACACTGAAGCTTTCTTT. It specifies CASSAWDLNTEAFF.

This clonotype was recorded a few times. The V gene is TRBV9, the J gene TRBJ2-5; D not resolved. The germline CDR1 and CDR2 sequences are SGDLS and YYNGEE. Deletions cut 0 bases from V and 1 base from J, with 7 bases between. The CDR3 has 14 residues. The CDR3 DNA is TGTGCCAGCAGCGTAGCCTGGAGCCAAGAGACCCAGTACTTC. Its translation: CASSVAWSQETQYF.

This clonotype showed up just a few times. This could be a read error, since a much larger clone is one nucleotide away. This chain uses TRBV20-1 with TRBJ2-7; D unresolved. With 0 bases removed from V and 1 base from J, the gap between germline ends came to 7 bases. Germline loops: CDR1 DFQATT, CDR2 SNEGSKA (reference sequence). The CDR3 is 13 residues long. CDR3 loop: CSARDWGSYEQYF. The CDR3 region has the DNA TGCAGTGCTAGAGATTGGGGTTCCTACGAGCAGTACTTC.

The chain has TRBV30 and TRBJ2-1; possibly TRBD1 for D (6 bases). Trimming cost V 0 bases and J 8 bases, with 14 bases left between them. This CDR3 has 14 amino acids. In germline, CDR1 is GTSNPN, CDR2 SVGIG (reference sequence). The CDR3 nucleotides read TGTGCCTGGAGTGTACAAACAGGGCACTATGAGCAGTTCTTC. Protein sequence: CAWSVQTGHYEQFF.

A word on this clonotype: Relative to the germline gene, one junction end is altered; a read error may explain this. The genes are TRBV7-6 and TRBJ1-4, with 10 bases identical to TRBD1. Germline V CDR1 and CDR2: SGHVS, FNYEAQ. CDR3 length: 15 amino acids. Here the CDR3 reads CASSSRQGALEKRFF. The CDR3, as DNA: TGTGCCAGCAGCTCGAGACAGGGGGCATTGGAAAAACGGTTTTTT. The variable domain in full, with the rest retrieved from reference TRBV7-6 and TRBJ1-4, is GAGVSQSPRYKVTKRGQDVALRCDPISGHVSLYWYRQALGQGPEFLTYFNYEAQQDKSGLPNDRFSAERPEGSISTLTIQRTEQRDSAMYRCASSSRQGALEKRFFGSGTQLSVL.

This clonotype was seen a few times. This rearrangement joins TRBV20-1 to TRBJ2-7, with no clear D. This CDR3 region has 13 residues. In germline, CDR1 is DFQATT, CDR2 SNEGSKA (reference sequence). Trimming removed 3 bases at V and 1 base at J, with 10 bases between. In nucleotides, the CDR3 is TGCAGTGCTAGTGAAGACGGTTCCTACGAGCAGTACTTC. Protein product: CSASEDGSYEQYF.

The CDR3 sequence: CASSPPGPSTGELFF. CDR3 bases: TGTGCCAGCAGCCCCCCGGGGCCGAGCACCGGGGAGCTGTTTTTT. The rearrangement joins TRBV11-2 to TRBJ2-2; the D call may be TRBD1 or TRBD2 (5 bases each). V lost 5 bases and J lost 4, with 14 bases in between. CDR1 SGHAT and CDR2 FQNNGV come from the germline V gene. This CDR3 has 15 amino acids.

This clonotype was picked up a small number of times. V and J are TRBV19 and TRBJ2-7; TRBD2 matches 7 bases. The J call is in doubt because the DNA end fits TRBJ2-4 better. Germline V gives CDR1 LNHDA, CDR2 SQIVND (reference sequence). This CDR3 has 11 residues. The CDR3 DNA reads TGTGCCAGTGGGACTACGGGCATTCAGTACTTC. This encodes CASGTTGIQYF.

This clonotype was recorded many times. The chain is built from TRBV7-2 and TRBJ2-7, with TRBD2 identical over 8 bases. This CDR3 region has 15 residues. The germline V gene has CDR1 SGHTA and CDR2 FQGNSA. V lost 8 bases, J lost 0 bases, and 9 bases stayed unmatched. In DNA, the CDR3 is TGTGCCAGCTGTCGCGGGGGGACGACCTCCTACGAGCAGTACTTC. Translating gives CASCRGGTTSYEQYF.

This clonotype was observed a few times. One base away lies a much larger clone, so this may be a sequencing read error. The chain links TRBV12-3 or TRBV12-4 to TRBJ2-1, with 7 positions matching TRBD1. The DNA matches TRBJ2-7 better at its end, which makes the J call doubtful. The CDR3 sequence is 13 residues long. In DNA form, the CDR3 reads TGTGCCAGCAGTTCGACAGGGTACAATGAGCAGTACTTC. Translation: CASSSTGYNEQYF.

In this sample, this clonotype turned up once. This chain joins TRBV5-1 and TRBJ2-7; 9 nucleotides match TRBD1. Germline assignment: CDR1 SGHRS and CDR2 YFSETQ. This CDR3 is 17 amino acids long. Trimming took 0 bases from V and 7 from J; bases not matched to a gene: 14. Written as DNA, the CDR3 is TGCGCCAGCAGCTTGGTGATGACAGGGGGAGCCTACAATGAGCAGTACTTC. The encoded protein is CASSLVMTGGAYNEQYF. The variable domain in full, with the rest retrieved from reference TRBV5-1 and TRBJ2-7, is KAGVTQTPRYLIKTRGQQVTLSCSPISGHRSVSWYQQTPGQGLQFLFEYFSETQRNKGNFPGRFSGRQFSNSRSEMNVSTLELGDSALYLCASSLVMTGGAYNEQYFGPGTRLTVT.

This clonotype has more than one count but fewer than ten. The V and J genes are TRBV12-3 or TRBV12-4 and TRBJ1-6, with a tentative D call TRBD1 (6 bases). The CDR3 contains 15 residues. Between the trimmed V and J ends, which lost 6 bases and 5 bases, there was a span of 14 bases. The CDR3 coding sequence is TGTGCCAGCAGGATGACAGGATCAGATAATTCACCCCTCCACTTT. This sequence encodes CASRMTGSDNSPLHF.